This TCR beta chain was found in a study of beta chain features in type 1 diabetes. V lost 0 bases to trimming and J lost 5 bases, with 8 bases between them. Per the germline V gene, CDR1 is SGHNT and CDR2 is YENEEA. This CDR3 comprises 14 residues. Over 95% purity was reached by all sorted populations. Notes on this clone: Its cognate antigen is unknown.

Expressed TCRB transcripts were sequenced, since all the RNA that had been isolated was reverse transcribed. Generated by immunoSEQ multiplex PCR, the TCRdb table keeps only in-frame clones and is missing some. The sample yields roughly 24,000 clones, more than 45% seen once. Study outcomes and limitations: Moderate yet significant TCRB CDR3 shortening was seen in Type 1 diabetes patients in all four CD4+ subsets.

The rearrangement links TRBV11-3 to TRBJ2-1; TRBD1 is a possible D gene (5 bases). This TCR was sampled from a man aged 18 to 35 with type 1 diabetes. The sequencing input was stem cell memory CD4+ T cells from blood. The CDR3 DNA reads TGTGCCAGCAGCTTAGATCAGGGTCACAATGAGCAGTTCTTC. This gives the protein CASSLDQGHNEQFF.